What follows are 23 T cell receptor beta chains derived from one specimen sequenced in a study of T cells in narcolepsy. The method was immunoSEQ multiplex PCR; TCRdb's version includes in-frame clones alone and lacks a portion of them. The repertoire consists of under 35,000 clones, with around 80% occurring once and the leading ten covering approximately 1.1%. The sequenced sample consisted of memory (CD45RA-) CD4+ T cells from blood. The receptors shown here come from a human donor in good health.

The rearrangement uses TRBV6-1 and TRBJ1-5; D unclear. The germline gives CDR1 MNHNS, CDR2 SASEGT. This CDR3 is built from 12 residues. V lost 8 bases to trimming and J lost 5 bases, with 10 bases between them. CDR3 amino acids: CASPGPDQPQHF. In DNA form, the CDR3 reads TGTGCCAGCCCCGGACCTGATCAGCCCCAGCATTTT.

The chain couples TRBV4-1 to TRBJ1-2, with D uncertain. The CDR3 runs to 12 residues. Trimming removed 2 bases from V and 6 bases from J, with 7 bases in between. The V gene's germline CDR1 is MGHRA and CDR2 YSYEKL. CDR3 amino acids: CASSQFGDGYTF. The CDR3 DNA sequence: TGCGCCAGCAGCCAATTTGGCGATGGCTACACCTTC.

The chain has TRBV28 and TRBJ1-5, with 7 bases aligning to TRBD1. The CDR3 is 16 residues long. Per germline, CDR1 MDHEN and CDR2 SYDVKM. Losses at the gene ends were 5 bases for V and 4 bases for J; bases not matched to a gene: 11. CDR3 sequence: CASSPPDRVGNQPQHF. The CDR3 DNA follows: TGTGCCAGCAGTCCCCCCGACAGGGTGGGGAATCAGCCCCAGCATTTT.

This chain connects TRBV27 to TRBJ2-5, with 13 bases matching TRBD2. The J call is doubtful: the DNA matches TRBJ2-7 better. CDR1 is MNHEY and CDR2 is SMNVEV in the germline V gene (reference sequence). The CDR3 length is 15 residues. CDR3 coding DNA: TGTGCCAGCAGCGAAACTAGCGGGAGGGGGTACGAGCAGTACTTC. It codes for CASSETSGRGYEQYF.

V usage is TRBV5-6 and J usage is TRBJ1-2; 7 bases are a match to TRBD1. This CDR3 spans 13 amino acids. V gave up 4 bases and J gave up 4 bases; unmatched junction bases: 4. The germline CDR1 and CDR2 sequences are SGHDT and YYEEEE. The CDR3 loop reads CASSADRAYGYTF. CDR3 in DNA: TGTGCCAGCAGCGCTGACAGGGCCTATGGCTACACCTTC.

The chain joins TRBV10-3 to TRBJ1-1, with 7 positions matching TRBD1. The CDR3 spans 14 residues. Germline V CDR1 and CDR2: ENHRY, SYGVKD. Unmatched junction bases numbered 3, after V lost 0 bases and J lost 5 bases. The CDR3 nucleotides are TGTGCCATCAGTGAGTCCGACAGGGTGACTGAAGCTTTCTTT. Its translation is CAISESDRVTEAFF.

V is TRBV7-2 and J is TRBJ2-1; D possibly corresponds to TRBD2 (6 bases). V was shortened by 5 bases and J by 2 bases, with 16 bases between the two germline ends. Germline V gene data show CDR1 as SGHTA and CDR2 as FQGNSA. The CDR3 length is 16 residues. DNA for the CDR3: TGTGCCAGCAGCCCAATCGGCGGGAATCCCTACAATGAGCAGTTCTTC. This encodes CASSPIGGNPYNEQFF.

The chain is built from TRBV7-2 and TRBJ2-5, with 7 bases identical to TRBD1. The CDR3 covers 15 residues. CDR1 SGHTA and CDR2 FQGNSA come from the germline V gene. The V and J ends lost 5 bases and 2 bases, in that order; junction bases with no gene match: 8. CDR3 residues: CASSNRRDRQETQYF. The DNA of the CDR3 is TGTGCCAGCAGCAACCGTCGGGACAGACAAGAGACCCAGTACTTC.

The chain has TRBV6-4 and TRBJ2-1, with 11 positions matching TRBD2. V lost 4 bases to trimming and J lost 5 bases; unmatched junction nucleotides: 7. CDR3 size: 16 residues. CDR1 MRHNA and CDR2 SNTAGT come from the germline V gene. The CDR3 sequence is CASSGQTSGKDNEQFF. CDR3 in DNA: TGTGCCAGCAGTGGACAGACTAGCGGGAAAGACAATGAGCAGTTCTTC.

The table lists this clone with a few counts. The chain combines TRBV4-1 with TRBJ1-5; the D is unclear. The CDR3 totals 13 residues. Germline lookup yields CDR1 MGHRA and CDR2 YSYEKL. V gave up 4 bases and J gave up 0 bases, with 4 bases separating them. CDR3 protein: CASSPISNQPQHF. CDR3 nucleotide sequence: TGCGCCAGCAGCCCCATTAGCAATCAGCCCCAGCATTTT.

The CDR3 sequence is CASSVGGRIETQYF. The CDR3 DNA follows: TGTGCCAGCAGCGTAGGAGGGAGAATCGAGACCCAGTACTTC. This chain links TRBV9 with TRBJ2-5, with D possibly TRBD2 on 5 matching bases. The V and J ends lost 0 bases and 5 bases respectively, with 11 bases between them. This CDR3 is built from 14 residues. Germline CDR1 is SGDLS and CDR2 is YYNGEE. Complete variable domain (other parts from reference TRBV9 and TRBJ2-5): DSGVTQTPKHLITATGQRVTLRCSPRSGDLSVYWYQQSLDQGLQFLIQYYNGEERAKGNILERFSAQQFPDLHSELNLSSLELGDSALYFCASSVGGRIETQYFGPGTRLLVL.

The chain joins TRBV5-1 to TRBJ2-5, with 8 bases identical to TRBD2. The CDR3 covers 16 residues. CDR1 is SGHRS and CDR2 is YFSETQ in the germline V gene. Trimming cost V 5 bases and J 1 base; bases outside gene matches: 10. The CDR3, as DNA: TGCGCCAGCAGTTTTATACCGGGACTAGTCCAAGAGACCCAGTACTTC. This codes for CASSFIPGLVQETQYF.

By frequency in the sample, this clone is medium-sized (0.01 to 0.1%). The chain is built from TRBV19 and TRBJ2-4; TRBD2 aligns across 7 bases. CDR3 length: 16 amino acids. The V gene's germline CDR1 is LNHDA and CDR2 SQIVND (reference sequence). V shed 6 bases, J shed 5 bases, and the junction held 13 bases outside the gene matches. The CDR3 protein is CASSQEGGSDENIQYF. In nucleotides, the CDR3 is TGTGCCAGTAGCCAGGAGGGCGGGAGCGATGAAAACATTCAGTACTTC.

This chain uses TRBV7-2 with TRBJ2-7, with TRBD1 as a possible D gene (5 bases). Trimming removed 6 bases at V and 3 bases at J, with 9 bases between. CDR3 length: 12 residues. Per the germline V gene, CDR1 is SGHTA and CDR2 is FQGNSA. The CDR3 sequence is CASSYDSYEQYF. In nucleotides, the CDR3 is TGTGCCAGCAGTTACGACAGCTACGAGCAGTACTTC.

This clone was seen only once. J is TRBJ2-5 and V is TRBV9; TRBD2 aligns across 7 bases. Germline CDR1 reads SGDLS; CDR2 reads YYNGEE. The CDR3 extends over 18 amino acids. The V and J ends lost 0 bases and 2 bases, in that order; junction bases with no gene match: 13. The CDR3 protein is CASSVDPPGAGIQETQYF. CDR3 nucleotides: TGTGCCAGCAGCGTAGATCCTCCAGGAGCGGGGATTCAAGAGACCCAGTACTTC. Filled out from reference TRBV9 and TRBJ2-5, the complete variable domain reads DSGVTQTPKHLITATGQRVTLRCSPRSGDLSVYWYQQSLDQGLQFLIQYYNGEERAKGNILERFSAQQFPDLHSELNLSSLELGDSALYFCASSVDPPGAGIQETQYFGPGTRLLVL.

DNA of the CDR3: TGTGCCAGCAGCCGGGACAGTCAAAAGGAGACCCAGTACTTC. Protein: CASSRDSQKETQYF. V usage is TRBV9 and J usage is TRBJ2-5; 7 nucleotides agree with TRBD1. This CDR3 is 14 amino acids long. V gave up 4 bases and J gave up 5 bases; unmatched junction bases: 8. Germline values: CDR1 SGDLS, CDR2 YYNGEE.

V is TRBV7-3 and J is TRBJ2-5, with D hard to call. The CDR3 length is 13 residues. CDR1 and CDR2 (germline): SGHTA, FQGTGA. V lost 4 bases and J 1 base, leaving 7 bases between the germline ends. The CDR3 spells CASSSNPQETQYF. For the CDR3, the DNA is TGTGCCAGCAGCTCCAACCCCCAAGAGACCCAGTACTTC.

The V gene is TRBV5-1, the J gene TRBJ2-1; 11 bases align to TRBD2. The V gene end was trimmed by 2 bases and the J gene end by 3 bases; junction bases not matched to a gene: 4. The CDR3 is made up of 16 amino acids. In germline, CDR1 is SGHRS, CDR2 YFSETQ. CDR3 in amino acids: CASSLFTSGGYNEQFF. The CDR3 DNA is TGCGCCAGCAGCTTATTTACTAGCGGGGGCTACAATGAGCAGTTCTTC. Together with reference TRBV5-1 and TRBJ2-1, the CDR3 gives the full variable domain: KAGVTQTPRYLIKTRGQQVTLSCSPISGHRSVSWYQQTPGQGLQFLFEYFSETQRNKGNFPGRFSGRQFSNSRSEMNVSTLELGDSALYLCASSLFTSGGYNEQFFGPGTRLTVL.

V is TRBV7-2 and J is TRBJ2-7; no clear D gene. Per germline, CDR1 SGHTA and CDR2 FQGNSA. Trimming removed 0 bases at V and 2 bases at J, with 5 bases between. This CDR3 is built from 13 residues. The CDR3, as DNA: TGTGCCAGCAGCTTAGCACGGACCTACGAGCAGTACTTC. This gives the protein CASSLARTYEQYF.

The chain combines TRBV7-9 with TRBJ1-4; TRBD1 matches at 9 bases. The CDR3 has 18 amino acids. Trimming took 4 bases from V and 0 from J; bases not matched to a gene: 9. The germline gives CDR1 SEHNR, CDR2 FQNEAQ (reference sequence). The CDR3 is CASSSEPGQGTTNEKLFF. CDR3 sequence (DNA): TGTGCCAGCAGCTCCGAGCCGGGACAGGGCACAACTAATGAAAAACTGTTTTTT.

CDR3 in DNA: TGTGCCAGCAGCTTGGAAGGTTATCAGCCCCAGCATTTT. Its protein product is CASSLEGYQPQHF. The rearrangement uses TRBV7-2 and TRBJ1-5, with unresolved D. CDR1 is SGHTA, CDR2 FQGNSA, per germline. CDR3 size: 13 residues. With 3 bases removed from V and 5 bases from J, the gap between germline ends came to 8 bases. The full variable domain, completed using reference TRBV7-2 and TRBJ1-5, is GAGVSQSPSNKVTEKGKDVELRCDPISGHTALYWYRQSLGQGLEFLIYFQGNSAPDKSGLPSDRFSAERTGGSVSTLTIQRTQQEDSAVYLCASSLEGYQPQHFGDGTRLSIL.

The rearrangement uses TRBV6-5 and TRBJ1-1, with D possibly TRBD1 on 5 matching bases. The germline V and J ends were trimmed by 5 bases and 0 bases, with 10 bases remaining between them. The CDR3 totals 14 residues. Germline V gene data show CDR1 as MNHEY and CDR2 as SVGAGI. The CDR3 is CASSSRGVNTEAFF. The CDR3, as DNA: TGTGCCAGCAGTAGTAGAGGGGTGAACACTGAAGCTTTCTTT.

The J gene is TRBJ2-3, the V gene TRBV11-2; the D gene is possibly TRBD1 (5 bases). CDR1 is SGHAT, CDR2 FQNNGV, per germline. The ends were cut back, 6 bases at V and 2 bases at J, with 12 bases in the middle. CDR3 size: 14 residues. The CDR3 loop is CASRTGHFTDTQYF. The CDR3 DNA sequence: TGTGCCAGCAGAACAGGACATTTCACAGATACGCAGTATTTT.